This TCR beta chain was observed in a study of blood T cell repertoires in COVID-19. Study-level information: The United States, Italy and Spain supplied acute and convalescent COVID-19 samples.

The V gene's germline CDR1 is SGHDN and CDR2 FVKESK. The V gene end was trimmed by 5 bases and the J gene end by 5 bases; junction bases not matched to a gene: 7. This CDR3 has 14 residues. Clones were sequenced by immunoSEQ multiplex PCR, and TCRdb holds only the in-frame ones, with some missing. The sample lists some 90,000 clones; 75% to 85% were seen once. This clonotype was obtained from a woman aged 70-85 years with acute or convalescent COVID-19. The sequenced sample was peripheral blood. This chain joins TRBV14 and TRBJ2-7, with 9 bases lining up with TRBD1. The CDR3 bases are TGTGCCAGCAGCTCTTGGACAGGGGCCGACGAGCAGTACTTC. Translated, it gives CASSSWTGADEQYF.